This T cell receptor beta chain was observed in a study of blood T cells in healthy people across ages (dated by TCRdb to between 2014 and 2017). In the study overall: In model experiments, template switching captured roughly one uniquely barcoded TCR beta cDNA molecule for every two T cells. To avoid experimental bias, donors of different ages were randomly spread across the sequencing lanes. To track age-related changes in TCR beta repertoire diversity, the study relied on deep sequencing normalized with unique cDNA molecular identifiers. Donors were grouped into four age groups: young (average roughly 17 years), middle-aged (roughly 37), aged (about 59) and long-lived (around 80). For two donors (one aged 18 to 30 and one aged 80 or older), the study analyzed two additional independent replicas of 1 million unique cDNA reads from the same blood draw. Broader findings and caveats from the paper: Estimates of total diversity from one million sequenced T cells were regarded as lower bounds and underestimates. The CMV infection status of donors was not known, potentially confounding age-related changes in expanded clonotypes. The long-lived group showed more naive CD4+ T cells, fewer expanded clones and increased TCR diversity than the aged group, suggesting age selection. Since profiling was done on bulk unsorted PBMCs, naive and antigen-experienced compartments could not be conclusively compared. Observed TCR beta diversity per million T cells fell roughly linearly with age, and a significant reduction was already apparent by age roughly 40. Observed TCR beta diversity correlated strongly with the percentage of naive T cells measured by flow cytometry.

In the case of this clonotype: What antigen it recognizes has not been identified. Sequence at one end of the junction differs from germline and may be a read error.

The donors were 40 or so Caucasian individuals from Russia, aged about 6 to 95 years, who were systemically healthy. Each donor gave about 9.2 milliliters of peripheral blood, drawn into EDTA-treated Vacutainer tubes. PBMCs were isolated by Ficoll-Paque density-gradient centrifugation, with at least 6 million obtained per sample. Total RNA was extracted from PBMCs with Trizol reagent, with at least 5.5 micrograms obtained per sample. For every donor, flow cytometry on a PBMC aliquot measured the percentage of naive CD45RAhigh/CD27high T cells. The library was produced with 5' RACE. Data came from an Illumina HiSeq 2500. A second PCR of roughly 7 to 11 cycles was performed with a sample-barcoded 5' primer and a J-beta primer mix. Each TCR beta cDNA molecule received a unique molecular identifier from a template-switch 5' adaptor carrying 12 random nucleotides. Each sample yielded at least 3 million CDR3-containing paired-end reads. First-strand cDNA was synthesized from all RNA with the Mint cDNA synthesis kit, primed by a TRBC-specific oligonucleotide. Following uracil-DNA glycosylase treatment, a first 18-cycle PCR with universal primers M1SS and BC2_uni_R was performed on all cDNA. Per the authors' processing: Each sample was normalized by randomly selecting 1 million high-quality reads, each carrying a distinct molecular identifier. Reads with shared molecular identifiers were discarded instead of being binned into consensus sequences. MiTCR, with a Q25 quality threshold and the strictest error-elimination algorithm, was used for CDR3 identification, clonotype clustering and error correction. A nonparametric unseen species model with Euler transformation was used to estimate lower-bound total TCR beta diversity. TCRdb reprocessing: public reads trimmed at Q25 with fastp, clones called with MiXCR, in-frame beta chains kept. Each record represents a unique CDR3 protein, reported with the most common genes and DNA among its rows. These V and J calls are TCRdb output, not the study's own analysis. This sample is represented by over 550,000 distinct CDR3 sequences; roughly 30% of them were singletons. The top ten constitute around 14% of the sample.

Based on the germline V gene, the CDR1 and CDR2 sequences are SGHDT and YYEEEE. Measured from the cysteine to the phenylalanine, the CDR3 is 14 residues long. Of the read, only the CDR3 DNA is kept; its 42 bases are in frame from base 1. The TCR was taken from a woman over 75 in good health. Input material: blood. In this chain, TRBV5-6 is recombined with TRBJ1-6; no D gene call is confident. The CDR3 protein: CASSHDHVGSPLHF. The sequenced DNA is TGCGCCAGCAGCCACGACCATGTAGGTTCACCCCTCCACTTT.